Below, 30 T cell receptor beta chains from the same sample are listed, as sequenced in a study of blood T cell repertoires in COVID-19. The assay was immunoSEQ multiplex PCR, and TCRdb's table has in-frame clones only and misses some. There are approximately 89,000 clones in the sample; about 84% occur only once, and about 14% lies in the top ten. Sequencing was done on a sample of peripheral blood. Receptors were obtained from a woman in her 70s with acute or convalescent COVID-19.

J is TRBJ2-1 and V is TRBV25-1; 10 positions agree with TRBD1. This CDR3 comprises 16 residues. J was trimmed by 2 bases and V by 4 bases; bases with no gene match: 5. Germline loops: CDR1 MGHDK, CDR2 SYGVNS. The CDR3 reads CASSALGTGAYNEQFF. Here the CDR3 DNA reads TGTGCCAGCAGTGCATTAGGGACAGGGGCCTACAATGAGCAGTTCTTC.

The sample holds a few counts of this clone. V is TRBV5-4 and J is TRBJ2-2; D is perhaps TRBD1 (6 bases). The CDR3 extends over 12 amino acids. V lost 5 bases and J lost 8, with 10 bases in between. Per germline, CDR1 SGHNT and CDR2 YYREEE (reference sequence). CDR3 DNA: TGTGCCAGCAGACAGGGCGAGGGGGAGCTGTTTTTT. Encoded protein: CASRQGEGELFF.

This chain links TRBV19 with TRBJ1-4; D is undetermined. The CDR3 is 14 residues long. Trimming shortened V by 2 bases and J by 5 bases, and 9 bases separated the two germline ends. Germline CDR1 reads LNHDA; CDR2 reads SQIVND (reference sequence). CDR3 sequence reads: CASSISQLNEKLFF. The DNA of the CDR3 is TGTGCCAGTAGTATAAGTCAGTTGAATGAAAAACTGTTTTTT.

The V gene is TRBV14, the J gene TRBJ2-1; TRBD2 matches 14 bases. This CDR3 spans 18 amino acids. CDR1 is SGHDN and CDR2 is FVKESK in the germline V gene. The J segment lost 7 bases and the V segment lost 4 bases, leaving 12 bases of the junction unmatched. The CDR3 sequence: CASSRTSGGTPRGNEQFF. The DNA for the CDR3 is TGTGCCAGCAGCCGGACTAGCGGGGGGACCCCCCGGGGTAATGAGCAGTTCTTC.

This rearrangement joins TRBV4-3 to TRBJ2-3, with 11 bases that match TRBD2. CDR1 and CDR2 from the germline V gene are LGHNA and YSLEER. V dropped 0 bases and J dropped 8; count of bases not matched to a gene: 13. The CDR3 covers 18 residues. The CDR3 loop is CASSQDFLTSGIYGTQYF. The DNA of the CDR3 is TGCGCCAGCAGCCAAGATTTTTTGACTAGCGGGATTTACGGTACGCAGTATTTT.

A few counts support this clone. This sequence joins TRBV6-4 and TRBJ2-4; 7 bases fit TRBD1. Trimming cost V 7 bases and J 4 bases; bases outside gene matches: 16. The CDR3 runs 17 residues. CDR1 is MRHNA and CDR2 is SNTAGT in the germline V gene. The CDR3 DNA is TGTGCCAGCATCGGCTTTACAGGGGAAACTGAAAAAAACATTCAGTACTTC. Translation: CASIGFTGETEKNIQYF.

J is TRBJ2-7 and V is TRBV5-8; 7 bases are a match to TRBD2. V was pared by 0 bases and J by 0 bases, with 12 bases of the junction left unmatched. The CDR3 covers 18 residues. CDR1 SGHTS and CDR2 YDEGEE come from the germline V gene. The CDR3: CASSLASHAGGSSYEQYV. In DNA form, the CDR3 reads TGTGCCAGCAGCTTGGCTAGTCATGCGGGCGGGAGCTCCTACGAGCAGTACGTC.

The genes are TRBV5-1 and TRBJ1-6; 7 positions agree with TRBD1. Trimming at V came to 4 bases and at J to 8 bases, leaving 6 bases not matched to a gene. Germline CDR1 is SGHRS and CDR2 is YFSETQ. CDR3 length: 14 amino acids. CDR3 protein: CASSPRDSYSPLHF. The CDR3 nucleotides read TGCGCCAGCAGCCCCCGGGACAGCTATTCACCCCTCCACTTT.

The V call is TRBV10-3, the J call TRBJ1-1; no definite D call. CDR1 and CDR2 (germline): ENHRY, SYGVKD. Trimming left V 6 bases short and J 1 base short, with 9 bases between. The length of the CDR3 is 13 residues. In DNA form, the CDR3 reads TGTGCCATCAGGCGACAAGAGAACACTGAAGCTTTCTTT. Amino acid sequence: CAIRRQENTEAFF.

This clone was picked up a small number of times. As DNA, the CDR3 is TGTGCCAGCAGCAGTGGGGCTGTTCCCGAGCAGTACGTC. This sequence encodes CASSSGAVPEQYV. The genes are TRBV6-5 and TRBJ2-7, with a tentative D call TRBD1 (5 bases). V lost 6 bases and J 6 bases, leaving 15 bases between the germline ends. The CDR3 consists of 13 residues. From germline, CDR1 is MNHEY and CDR2 SVGAGI.

This clone was found a few times. The chain couples TRBV19 to TRBJ1-5, with a weak D call TRBD1 (5 bases). This CDR3 contains 15 residues. Between the trimmed V and J ends, which lost 11 bases and 2 bases, there was a span of 19 bases. The germline gives CDR1 LNHDA, CDR2 SQIVND (reference sequence). This CDR3 reads CASSYRGDGNQPQHF. The CDR3 region has the DNA TGTGCCTCCTCATATCGGGGGGACGGCAATCAGCCCCAGCATTTT.

The gene calls are TRBV19 and TRBJ1-2; 9 bases agree with TRBD1. Per the germline V gene, CDR1 is LNHDA and CDR2 is SQIVND (reference sequence). V lost 5 bases to trimming and J lost 3 bases; unmatched junction nucleotides: 4. The length of the CDR3 is 14 residues. Here the CDR3 reads CASSLRQGDYGYTF. The CDR3 DNA follows: TGTGCCAGTAGTCTCCGACAGGGGGACTATGGCTACACCTTC.

The V call is TRBV7-2, the J call TRBJ2-2, with TRBD1 matching over 7 bases. J was trimmed by 1 base and V by 8 bases; bases with no gene match: 7. The CDR3 runs 15 residues. Germline V gene data show CDR1 as SGHTA and CDR2 as FQGNSA. The CDR3 sequence is CASGSGQKNTGELFF. Written as DNA, the CDR3 is TGTGCCAGCGGTTCGGGACAGAAGAACACCGGGGAGCTGTTTTTT.

With respect to this clone: Germline is not matched at one junction end, which may reflect a read error. The rearrangement joins TRBV12-3 or TRBV12-4 to TRBJ2-1, with 12 nucleotides matching TRBD2. This CDR3 spans 13 amino acids. Written as DNA, the CDR3 is TGTGCCAGCAGGCTGCCGCTAGCGGGGGGGCCAATCTTC. This encodes CASRLPLAGGPIF.

The chain couples TRBV9 to TRBJ2-3, with 10 bases lining up with TRBD2. From germline, CDR1 is SGDLS and CDR2 YYNGEE. The CDR3 length is 16 residues. J lost 3 bases, V lost 0 bases, and 4 bases had no gene match. Here the CDR3 DNA reads TGTGCCAGCAGCGTAGTTCCAGCGGGAGGGACAGATACGCAGTATTTT. This encodes CASSVVPAGGTDTQYF.

The genes are TRBV11-2 and TRBJ2-3; the D is unclear. This CDR3 comprises 13 residues. Germline V gene data show CDR1 as SGHAT and CDR2 as FQNNGV. V lost 3 bases to trimming and J lost 4 bases, with 8 bases between them. DNA of the CDR3: TGTGCCAGCAGCTTTAGTTTTTCAGATACGCAGTATTTT. Its protein is CASSFSFSDTQYF.

This CDR3 is CAWSVTSGSHEQYV. CDR3 in DNA: TGTGCCTGGAGTGTGACTAGCGGGAGCCACGAGCAGTACGTC. The V gene is TRBV30, the J gene TRBJ2-7, with TRBD2 matching over 12 bases. The CDR3 sequence is 14 residues long. V trimming: 0 bases; J trimming: 5 bases; junction bases outside the gene matches: 2. Germline CDR1 GTSNPN, CDR2 SVGIG (reference sequence).

The chain uses TRBV7-8 and TRBJ2-2; 10 positions agree with TRBD1. V lost 1 base and J lost 6; bases outside the gene matches: 8. The CDR3 length is 17 residues. CDR1 is SGHVS and CDR2 is FQNEAQ in the germline V gene. The CDR3 sequence: CASSLETTGGYPGELFF. The CDR3 region has the DNA TGTGCCAGCAGCTTAGAGACGACAGGGGGCTACCCCGGGGAGCTGTTTTTT.

This sequence joins TRBV19 and TRBJ1-1; 8 bases are shared with TRBD1. V trimming: 4 bases; J trimming: 0 bases; junction bases outside the gene matches: 1. Per germline, CDR1 LNHDA and CDR2 SQIVND (reference sequence). This CDR3 region has 14 residues. The CDR3 DNA follows: TGTGCCAGTAGTAGACAGGGGATGAACACTGAAGCTTTCTTT. The encoded protein is CASSRQGMNTEAFF.

The V gene is TRBV19, the J gene TRBJ1-1; the D gene is possibly TRBD1 (5 bases). Germline lookup yields CDR1 LNHDA and CDR2 SQIVND (reference sequence). The CDR3 is made up of 15 amino acids. Trimming removed 1 base at V and 4 bases at J, with 13 bases between. CDR3 amino acids: CASSIAQVLGTEAFF. CDR3 in DNA: TGTGCCAGTAGTATAGCACAGGTCTTGGGCACTGAAGCTTTCTTT.

The genes are TRBV6-1 and TRBJ2-2; tentatively, D is TRBD1 (6 bases). CDR1 is MNHNS, CDR2 SASEGT, per germline. The CDR3 has 13 residues. V lost 1 base and J lost 12, with 12 bases in between. The CDR3 DNA follows: TGTGCCAGCAGTGAAGGGGCCAGGGGAAAGCTGTTTTTT. This codes for CASSEGARGKLFF.

This clone has only one observation. The chain is built from TRBV7-2 and TRBJ2-1; D may be TRBD2 (8 bases). CDR1 is SGHTA and CDR2 is FQGNSA in the germline V gene. The CDR3 spans 16 residues. V dropped 6 bases and J dropped 4 bases, with 19 bases sitting between them. The CDR3, as DNA: TGTGCCAGCAGTTCCGGGAGGGCAGGGGGATACAATGAGCAGTTCTTC. It specifies CASSSGRAGGYNEQFF.

The V and J genes are TRBV5-1 and TRBJ2-5; a possible D gene is TRBD1 (6 bases). Germline V gene lookup returns CDR1 SGHRS and CDR2 YFSETQ. CDR3 length equals 14 residues. Trimming took 4 bases from V and 3 from J, leaving 13 bases between them. CDR3 bases: TGCGCCAGCAGCCTCATGGGGGCTGAAGAGACCCAGTACTTC. It is translated as CASSLMGAEETQYF.

This chain joins TRBV9 and TRBJ1-6, with TRBD1 as a possible D gene (6 bases). This CDR3 contains 15 residues. Germline lookup yields CDR1 SGDLS and CDR2 YYNGEE. V gave up 3 bases and J gave up 7 bases, with 14 bases separating them. For the CDR3, the DNA is TGTGCCAGCAGCGGAGACCCTAGGGGGAATTCACCCCTCCACTTT. It yields the protein CASSGDPRGNSPLHF.

The chain is built from TRBV9 and TRBJ1-1, with 9 bases that match TRBD1. With V trimmed by 2 bases and J by 5 bases, 7 bases remained unmatched. The germline gives CDR1 SGDLS, CDR2 YYNGEE. CDR3 size: 15 residues. Written as DNA, the CDR3 is TGTGCCAGCAGCGTCTCACAGGGGGCTGGGACTGAAGCTTTCTTT. It encodes CASSVSQGAGTEAFF.

This chain links TRBV2 with TRBJ1-5; D is perhaps TRBD1 (6 bases). Germline lookup yields CDR1 SNHLY and CDR2 FYNNEI. Trimming took 5 bases from V and 2 from J, leaving 10 bases between them. The CDR3 extends over 14 amino acids. The CDR3 nucleotides are TGTGCCAGCAGTTACAGGGTCGGCAATCAGCCCCAGCATTTT. Amino acid sequence: CASSYRVGNQPQHF.

This clone showed up just once. The chain combines TRBV11-3 with TRBJ2-2; 7 bases are shared with TRBD1. V shed 5 bases and J 6 bases; nucleotides not matched to a gene: 3. The length of the CDR3 is 13 residues. The germline gives CDR1 SGHNT, CDR2 YENEEA. The CDR3 DNA reads as TGTGCCAGCAGCCACAGGGGTGCCGGGGAGCTGTTTTTT. It yields the protein CASSHRGAGELFF.

There are a few counts of this clone. The V gene is TRBV25-1, the J gene TRBJ1-6, with D perhaps TRBD1 (5 bases). Germline V gene sequence: CDR1 MGHDK, CDR2 SYGVNS. Trimming shortened V by 3 bases and J by 8 bases, and 14 bases separated the two germline ends. The length of the CDR3 is 15 residues. For the CDR3, the DNA is TGTGCCAGCAGTGAGTCAGGGCCTAGGGATTCACCCCTCCACTTT. It encodes CASSESGPRDSPLHF.

The chain carries TRBV14 and TRBJ1-4; 7 bases map to TRBD1. J was trimmed by 5 bases and V by 4 bases; bases with no gene match: 10. The germline CDR1 and CDR2 sequences are SGHDN and FVKESK. CDR3 length: 16 amino acids. This chain's CDR3 is CASSPRTGISNEKLFF. CDR3 nucleotide sequence: TGTGCCAGCAGCCCGCGGACAGGAATCTCGAATGAAAAACTGTTTTTT.

V gene TRBV3-1 (or the pseudogene TRBV3-2) combines with J gene TRBJ2-7; 8 positions agree with TRBD1. From germline, CDR1 is LGHDT and CDR2 YNNKEL (reference sequence). The CDR3 has 12 residues. J lost 7 bases, V lost 4 bases, and 3 bases had no gene match. This CDR3 is CASSRDRGEQYV. CDR3 DNA sequence: TGTGCCAGCAGCCGCGACAGGGGAGAGCAGTACGTC.